This T cell receptor (beta chain) was sequenced in a study of shared clonotypes between healthy human individuals. CD45RO-negative, CCR7-selected cells formed the naive CD8 fraction, which excluded terminally differentiated effector memory CD45RA+ cells. Study results and limitations: Only blood samples were collected, and tissue repertoires likely differ. Sequencing depth was a factor that was expected to affect clonotype sharing among donors. Clonotypes which were not shared had lower generation probabilities than clonotypes that all four donors shared.

Comment on this clone: The antigen is undetermined.

Germline CDR1 MNHNS, CDR2 SASEGT. V was shortened by 6 bases and J by 3 bases, with 14 bases between the two germline ends. This CDR3 is 14 amino acids long. In the study's own analysis: Owing to the provision of junction-only sequences devoid of quality scores by immunoSEQ, filtering differed. The method was immunoSEQ multiplex PCR; TCRdb's version includes in-frame clones alone and lacks a portion of them. That table gives V, J and clone size, and the DNA gave D and trimming. This sample has 600,000 or so clones, with about 95% found just once. Sequencing was done on a sample of naive CD8+ T cells sorted from blood. The sequence derives from a woman in her thirties in good health. The chain combines TRBV6-1 with TRBJ1-1; D not resolved. Written as DNA, the CDR3 is TGTGCCAGCAGCAGCCCGCGGTTGGACACTGAAGCTTTCTTT. Amino acid sequence: CASSSPRLDTEAFF.